The clone carrying this TCR beta chain occurred once. Its antigen is undetermined. This entry is derived from a study of early stage breast cancer tumors. Study information: Of some 17 invasive breast tumors, about a dozen were hormone receptor-positive, HER2-negative. Each sample averaged roughly 10-fold read coverage.

The method was immunoSEQ multiplex PCR; TCRdb's version includes in-frame clones alone and lacks a portion of them. The sample gives roughly 57,000 clones, about 89% of which show up once; less than 6.5% is in the top ten. The J segment lost 4 bases and the V segment lost 7 bases, leaving 7 bases of the junction unmatched. Germline V gives CDR1 ENHRY, CDR2 SYGVKD. This CDR3 has 14 residues. General study results and limits: Most shared enriched TCRB sequences were commonly generated ones. Comparing each tissue with blood distinguished tumor from normal in most of the 16 patients.

This TCR derives from a person aged 65-85 years with breast cancer. Material for sequencing was blood. J is TRBJ2-3 and V is TRBV10-3, with 8 nucleotides matching TRBD2. The CDR3 spells CAITFSGKADTQYF. In DNA, the CDR3 is TGTGCCATCACCTTTAGCGGGAAAGCAGATACGCAGTATTTT.